These T cell receptor beta chains were read from a single sample in a study of blood T cell repertoires in COVID-19. Clones were sequenced by immunoSEQ multiplex PCR, and TCRdb holds only the in-frame ones, with some missing. The table lists around 250,000 clones, 70% to 90% of them singletons, with 1.9% in the top ten. The specimen was PBMCs or T cells enriched from blood (not recorded which). The origin of the receptors is a woman aged 50 to 65 who had recovered from COVID-19. CDR3s include the opening cysteine and the closing phenylalanine or tryptophan.

>TRBJ2-1|TRBV27
CASSSWRENRREQFF
>TRBJ1-1|TRBV29-1
CSVEWLSWTKNTEAFF
>TRBJ1-1|TRBV9
CASSVGTGMNTEAFF
>TRBJ1-2|TRBV28
CASQDSNYGYTF
>TRBJ1-6|TRBV7-7
CASSLRQDLVSGVFSPLHF
>TRBJ2-7|TRBV7-9
CASSSPTGTFKSYEQYF
>TRBJ2-7|TRBV29-1
CSVHAGGHGEQYF
>TRBJ1-6|TRBV10-3
CAIGTNSPLHF
>TRBJ1-2|TRBV27
CASSLIQGAGGYTF
>TRBJ2-7|TRBV5-5
CASSLRQGYEQYF
>TRBJ1-4|TRBV7-9
CASSFLTGFEKLFF
>TRBJ2-3|TRBV29-1
CSILVTDTQYF
>TRBJ2-7|TRBV20-1
CSASTLAGVREQYF
>TRBJ2-5|TRBV20-1
CSASDMGRGETQYF
>TRBJ2-7|TRBV5-1
CASRRDSRASYEQYF
>TRBJ2-2|TRBV21-1
CASSDSGKTGELFF
>TRBJ1-4|TRBV7-9
CASSAPLAREKLFF
>TRBJ2-7|TRBV19
CASSAWRGTGSSSREQYF
>TRBJ2-2|TRBV15
CATSRDRAGAGTGELFF
>TRBJ1-5|TRBV19
CASSRTDGYSNQPQHF
>TRBJ2-1|TRBV5-1
CASSAGRWNEQFF
>TRBJ1-6|TRBV7-3
CASSEKGNSPLHF
>TRBJ2-1|TRBV5-1
CASSLSQDRVNEQFF
>TRBJ2-1|TRBV11-3
CASSRTSGFPFF
>TRBJ1-2|TRBV2
CASSVDRGHGYTF
>TRBJ1-6|TRBV7-9
CASSGQGGSPLHF
>TRBJ2-2|TRBV5-4
CASSLDIIRHRARDTGELFF
>TRBJ2-1|TRBV28
CASSLAGGSIIHEQFF
>TRBJ2-2|TRBV7-7
CASSASRGSAGELFF
>TRBJ2-1|TRBV5-6
CASSRLAGGLYNEQFF
>TRBJ2-7|TRBV28
CASSLFVAASYEQYF
>TRBJ2-7|TRBV4-2
CASSLRPQGATDEQYF
>TRBJ1-3|TRBV28
CASLQDFSGNTIYF
>TRBJ2-5|TRBV9
CASSPHGGGETQYF
>TRBJ2-5|TRBV7-9
CASSPEGVETQYF
>TRBJ2-7|TRBV7-9
CASSHRTSGTSYEQYF
>TRBJ2-2|TRBV19
CASSSGRNTGELFF
>TRBJ1-6|TRBV2
CADREWPVNSPLHF
>TRBJ2-1|TRBV5-1
CASSLVYSPNEQFF
>TRBJ2-5|TRBV5-4
CASSWGGFGETQYF
>TRBJ2-7|TRBV5-1
CASSLGSTGQGASYEQYF
>TRBJ1-2|TRBV5-1
CASSLDTYGYTF
>TRBJ2-7|TRBV12-3/TRBV12-4
CASSWGGEQYF
>TRBJ1-6|TRBV3-1/TRBV3-2
CASSWTANSPLHF
>TRBJ1-5|TRBV7-9
CASSLGGQGGQPQHF
>TRBJ1-2|TRBV12-3/TRBV12-4
CASSAQGAKGYTF
>TRBJ2-5|TRBV11-2
CASSQAGGETQYF